These 30 T cell receptor beta chains share one sample of origin, sequenced in a study of graft-versus-host responses after intestinal transplantation (dated by TCRdb to about 2021). The receptor library was made with the immunoSEQ multiplex PCR assay. TCRdb took this table from immuneACCESS and kept in-frame rearrangements with V and J called. Such tables lack part of the clones; where checked against another copy, unresolved V genes explain under half of the gap, and the rest is unexplained. The sample records some 100,000 clones, 85% to 95% of which are singletons. 1% to 1.4% of the sample is held by the ten biggest clonotypes. The sample's time point label is to be understood as: cells obtained before transplantation from donor or recipient. Antigens for these TCRs are unknown. This specimen was unstimulated CD8+ T cells sorted from spleen or lymph node cells, taken before transplant. The receptors stem from a human donor who was the organ donor for an intestinal transplant.

The chain couples TRBV20-1 to TRBJ1-5; D is unclear. The V and J ends lost 6 bases and 5 bases respectively, with 5 bases between them. The CDR3 extends over 10 amino acids. Germline CDR1 and CDR2: DFQATT and SNEGSKA (reference sequence). The CDR3 reads CSANYQPQHF. The CDR3, as DNA: TGCAGTGCCAACTATCAGCCCCAGCATTTT.

V is TRBV30 and J is TRBJ1-6, with 10 bases that match TRBD1. Germline CDR1 and CDR2: GTSNPN and SVGIG (reference sequence). Trimming at V came to 4 bases and at J to 10 bases, leaving 7 bases not matched to a gene. This CDR3 has 14 residues. The CDR3 region has the DNA TGTGCCTGGACGCACCGGACAGGGGGATCACCCCTCCACTTT. This gives the protein CAWTHRTGGSPLHF.

J is TRBJ2-7 and V is TRBV28; 8 bases agree with TRBD2. Germline trimming cut 0 bases from V and 4 bases from J; bases unmatched to any gene: 17. Germline V gene sequence: CDR1 MDHEN, CDR2 SYDVKM. The CDR3 extends over 19 amino acids. The CDR3 here is CASSLCPAQLASGLYEQYF. The CDR3 nucleotides read TGTGCCAGCAGTTTATGCCCCGCTCAATTGGCTAGCGGGCTTTACGAGCAGTACTTC.

The chain is built from TRBV20-1 and TRBJ1-1; maybe TRBD1 (6 bases). Trimming removed 5 bases at V and 10 bases at J, with 14 bases between. The germline CDR1 and CDR2 sequences are DFQATT and SNEGSKA (reference sequence). The CDR3 loop spans 11 amino acids. This CDR3 is CSAGEGEGAFF. The CDR3 bases are TGCAGTGCTGGGGAGGGGGAGGGAGCTTTCTTT.

The chain joins TRBV19 to TRBJ2-2, with 8 bases identical to TRBD1. Germline V lookup: CDR1 LNHDA, CDR2 SQIVND (reference sequence). V dropped 7 bases and J dropped 6; count of bases not matched to a gene: 10. The CDR3 runs 15 residues. This chain's CDR3 is CASISFQGAAGELFF. The CDR3 bases are TGTGCCAGTATTTCATTCCAGGGGGCCGCCGGGGAGCTGTTTTTT.

This chain links TRBV4-3 with TRBJ2-7, with 7 nucleotides matching TRBD2. The germline V gene has CDR1 LGHNA and CDR2 YSLEER. The CDR3 contains 15 residues. V lost 0 bases to trimming and J lost 4 bases; unmatched junction nucleotides: 6. CDR3 amino acids: CASSQDAGVGYEQYF. The CDR3 DNA sequence: TGCGCCAGCAGCCAAGATGCGGGAGTGGGGTACGAGCAGTACTTC.

This clone appeared a single time. The chain combines TRBV28 with TRBJ2-7, with 14 bases that match TRBD2. The junction had 10 bases not matched to a gene; V was cut back by 5 bases and J by 4 bases. The V gene's germline CDR1 is MDHEN and CDR2 SYDVKM. This CDR3 contains 17 residues. CDR3 coding DNA: TGTGCCAGCAGTCCCCTGGGACTAGCGGGAGAAACGTACGAGCAGTACTTC. Protein: CASSPLGLAGETYEQYF.

A word on this clone: The identical CDR3 is also encoded by other nucleotide sequences in the sample. This chain joins TRBV19 and TRBJ1-5, with D possibly TRBD1 on 6 matching bases. The CDR3 has 13 residues. The ends were cut back, 6 bases at V and 4 bases at J, with 10 bases in the middle. Germline V gene sequence: CDR1 LNHDA, CDR2 SQIVND (reference sequence). CDR3 residues: CASRGGGNQPQHF. The CDR3 nucleotides are TGTGCCAGTAGGGGAGGGGGGAATCAGCCCCAGCATTTT.

This chain links TRBV30 with TRBJ1-1; D is undetermined. The CDR3 totals 18 residues. V was trimmed by 0 bases and J by 4 bases, leaving 24 bases between them. The germline CDR1 and CDR2 sequences are GTSNPN and SVGIG (reference sequence). In DNA, the CDR3 is TGTGCCTGGAGTGTACTAGTCTTAGCTGTGGGAATTGGCACTGAAGCTTTCTTT. Its protein product is CAWSVLVLAVGIGTEAFF. The full variable domain, rest sourced from reference TRBV30 and TRBJ1-1, is SQTIHQWPATLVQPVGSPLSLECTVEGTSNPNLYWYRQAAGRGLQLLFYSVGIGQISSEVPQNLSASRPQDRQFILSSKKLLLSDSGFYLCAWSVLVLAVGIGTEAFFGQGTRLTVV.

The chain employs TRBV5-4 and TRBJ2-7; 8 bases align to TRBD2. The CDR3 is 17 amino acids. Losses at the gene ends were 0 bases for V and 7 bases for J; bases not matched to a gene: 15. Germline CDR1 reads SGHNT; CDR2 reads YYREEE (reference sequence). In DNA, the CDR3 is TGTGCCAGCAGCTTGGATGTGGTAGCGGGACTAGGGGGTGAGCAGTACTTC. It codes for CASSLDVVAGLGGEQYF.

The CDR3 protein is CASSQVGGTPSSYEQYF. DNA of the CDR3: TGTGCCAGCAGCCAAGTTGGGGGGACCCCTAGCTCCTACGAGCAGTACTTC. V usage is TRBV7-2 and J usage is TRBJ2-5; perhaps TRBD2 as D (6 bases). The J call may be faulty, since TRBJ2-7 better matches the DNA end. The CDR3 covers 17 residues. Per the germline V gene, CDR1 is SGHTA and CDR2 is FQGNSA.

About this clone itself: At one of its ends the junction is not consistent with the germline gene, which may arise from a read error. The rearrangement joins TRBV30 to TRBJ2-5, with D possibly TRBD1 on 6 matching bases. The CDR3 consists of 17 residues. In germline, CDR1 is GTSNPN, CDR2 SVGIG (reference sequence). This CDR3 reads CAWSADQGLQGTESQYF. CDR3 coding DNA: TGTGCCTGGAGTGCCGACCAGGGGTTACAGGGAACTGAGAGCCAGTACTTC.

The chain links TRBV7-9 to TRBJ1-2, with D perhaps TRBD1 (5 bases). Trimming removed 1 base at V and 4 bases at J, with 19 bases between. CDR1 is SEHNR and CDR2 is FQNEAQ in the germline V gene (reference sequence). The CDR3 runs to 17 residues. CDR3 sequence reads: CASSLEARQKTFYGYTF. The CDR3, as DNA: TGTGCCAGCAGCTTAGAGGCTAGACAGAAAACCTTCTATGGCTACACCTTC. Using reference TRBV7-9 and TRBJ1-2 for the parts outside the CDR3, the full variable domain is DTGVSQNPRHKITKRGQNVTFRCDPISEHNRLYWYRQTLGQGPEFLTYFQNEAQLEKSRLLSDRFSAERPKGSFSTLEIQRTEQGDSAMYLCASSLEARQKTFYGYTFGSGTRLTVV.

The chain employs TRBV7-8 and TRBJ2-1; 11 positions agree with TRBD2. The germline gives CDR1 SGHVS, CDR2 FQNEAQ. Losses at the gene ends were 8 bases for V and 10 bases for J; bases not matched to a gene: 19. This CDR3 region has 17 residues. The CDR3 DNA sequence: TGTGCCAGCCAAGACACTCAGACTAGCGGGGCGGGGGGGGAGCAGTTCTTC. Translated: CASQDTQTSGAGGEQFF.

V and J are TRBV7-9 and TRBJ2-1, with 11 positions matching TRBD1. The J segment lost 4 bases and the V segment lost 5 bases, leaving 7 bases of the junction unmatched. The CDR3 consists of 16 residues. From germline, CDR1 is SEHNR and CDR2 FQNEAQ (reference sequence). CDR3 loop: CASSPVGDRGYNEQFF. As DNA, the CDR3 is TGTGCCAGCAGCCCCGTAGGGGACAGGGGGTACAATGAGCAGTTCTTC.

This chain connects TRBV19 to TRBJ2-1; a weak D match, TRBD1 (5 bases). The length of the CDR3 is 15 residues. Deletions cut 9 bases from V and 8 bases from J, with 23 bases between. The germline V gene has CDR1 LNHDA and CDR2 SQIVND (reference sequence). The CDR3 DNA follows: TGTGCCAGCCTCCCCTCAGGGCTAGGCATCCATGAGCAGTTCTTC. Translation gives CASLPSGLGIHEQFF. Based on the CDR3 plus reference TRBV19 and TRBJ2-1, the full variable domain is DGGITQSPKYLFRKEGQNVTLSCEQNLNHDAMYWYRQDPGQGLRLIYYSQIVNDFQKGDIAEGYSVSREKKESFPLTVTSAQKNPTAFYLCASLPSGLGIHEQFFGPGTRLTVL.

There are a few counts of this clone. The CDR3 nucleotides read TGCGCCAGCAGTCAGGATCACTATGGCTACACCTTC. This sequence encodes CASSQDHYGYTF. The gene calls are TRBV5-1 and TRBJ1-2, with D uncertain. From germline, CDR1 is SGHRS and CDR2 YFSETQ. The ends were cut back, 5 bases at V and 3 bases at J, with 8 bases in the middle. CDR3 length: 12 residues. The whole variable domain, remainder taken from reference TRBV5-1 and TRBJ1-2, is KAGVTQTPRYLIKTRGQQVTLSCSPISGHRSVSWYQQTPGQGLQFLFEYFSETQRNKGNFPGRFSGRQFSNSRSEMNVSTLELGDSALYLCASSQDHYGYTFGSGTRLTVV.

This sequence joins TRBV9 and TRBJ2-3, with D perhaps matching TRBD2 (5 bases). There are 15 residues in the CDR3. Germline V gene lookup returns CDR1 SGDLS and CDR2 YYNGEE. V was shortened by 5 bases and J by 0 bases, with 13 bases between the two germline ends. This CDR3 is CASRPTAVSTDTQYF. The CDR3 nucleotides are TGTGCCAGCAGGCCTACAGCGGTCAGCACAGATACGCAGTATTTT.

This chain joins TRBV19 and TRBJ1-5, with 11 bases identical to TRBD1. The CDR3 loop spans 17 amino acids. CDR1 LNHDA and CDR2 SQIVND come from the germline V gene (reference sequence). J was trimmed by 2 bases and V by 4 bases; bases with no gene match: 7. CDR3 sequence (DNA): TGTGCCAGTAGTACGGGACAGGGGGTTTGGGGCAATCAGCCCCAGCATTTT. Its translation is CASSTGQGVWGNQPQHF.

The CDR3 sequence is CASSETGGFTEAFF. CDR3 nucleotides: TGTGCCAGCAGTGAGACAGGGGGCTTCACTGAAGCTTTCTTT. This rearrangement joins TRBV6-1 to TRBJ1-1; 10 bases are a match to TRBD1. The CDR3 is 14 residues long. Looked up from germline, CDR1 is MNHNS and CDR2 is SASEGT. The J segment lost 4 bases and the V segment lost 3 bases, leaving 2 bases of the junction unmatched.

CDR3 bases: TGTGCCTCGAAAGGGGGATGGACTGAAGCTTTCTTT. This encodes CASKGGWTEAFF. The J gene is TRBJ1-1, the V gene TRBV30; perhaps TRBD1 as D (6 bases). With 7 bases removed from V and 5 bases from J, the gap between germline ends came to 14 bases. The CDR3 runs 12 residues. Germline V lookup: CDR1 GTSNPN, CDR2 SVGIG (reference sequence). The variable domain in full, completed from reference TRBV30 and TRBJ1-1, reads SQTIHQWPATLVQPVGSPLSLECTVEGTSNPNLYWYRQAAGRGLQLLFYSVGIGQISSEVPQNLSASRPQDRQFILSSKKLLLSDSGFYLCASKGGWTEAFFGQGTRLTVV.

Turning to this clone: Mismatch with germline at one junction end may stem from a read error. CDR3 nucleotide sequence: TGCACCGTTAAGACAGCTCAAGAGACCCAGTACTTC. Its translation: CTVKTAQETQYF. The chain employs TRBV29-1 and TRBJ2-5; D is possibly TRBD1 (5 bases). The CDR3 length is 12 residues. In germline, CDR1 is SQVTM, CDR2 ANQGSEA.

The genes are TRBV11-2 and TRBJ2-3, with 9 bases lining up with TRBD2. V was clipped by 5 bases and J by 4 bases; unmatched bases: 10. The germline gives CDR1 SGHAT, CDR2 FQNNGV. This CDR3 is built from 16 residues. The CDR3 coding sequence is TGTGCCAGCAGCCCTTACGTGCGGGGGGGCCCAGATACGCAGTATTTT. It encodes CASSPYVRGGPDTQYF.

The chain employs TRBV10-3 and TRBJ1-1, with D possibly matching TRBD1 (6 bases). V lost 3 bases and J 6 bases, leaving 8 bases between the germline ends. The CDR3 consists of 12 residues. Germline V gene data show CDR1 as ENHRY and CDR2 as SYGVKD. CDR3 bases: TGTGCCATCAGTGACCACAGGGCTGAAGCTTTCTTT. It codes for CAISDHRAEAFF.

This chain joins TRBV4-2 and TRBJ2-2; 7 nucleotides match TRBD2. Trimming at V came to 4 bases and at J to 4 bases, leaving 9 bases not matched to a gene. Germline assignment: CDR1 LGHNA and CDR2 YNFKEQ. The CDR3 covers 16 residues. CDR3 nucleotides: TGTGCCAGCAGCCCTAGCATTTCTAGCGGCACCGGGGAGCTGTTTTTT. Its protein product is CASSPSISSGTGELFF.

The chain has TRBV28 and TRBJ1-3; unclear D gene. V gave up 3 bases and J gave up 0 bases, with 6 bases separating them. This CDR3 comprises 14 residues. The germline V gene encodes CDR1 MDHEN and CDR2 SYDVKM. CDR3: CASSLRDSGNTIYF. In DNA, the CDR3 is TGTGCCAGCAGTTTGCGTGACTCTGGAAACACCATATATTTT.

This clone was found once. The V call is TRBV25-1, the J call TRBJ1-3, with D unclear. CDR1 is MGHDK and CDR2 is SYGVNS in the germline V gene. The CDR3 covers 14 residues. The V gene lost 5 bases and the J gene lost 1 base, with 9 bases spanning the gap. The DNA for the CDR3 is TGTGCCAGCAGTCGGGAAATGTCTGGAAACACCATATATTTT. Translation: CASSREMSGNTIYF.

In its sample, this clone was seen once. The chain joins TRBV27 to TRBJ1-1; 7 bases are shared with TRBD1. With 5 bases clipped from V and 8 bases from J, the junction kept 11 bases outside the gene matches. Germline lookup yields CDR1 MNHEY and CDR2 SMNVEV (reference sequence). The CDR3 runs 14 residues. The CDR3 nucleotides read TGTGCCAGCAGTCCTCACAGGGGCGGCGTAGAAGCTTTCTTT. Its translation is CASSPHRGGVEAFF.

The chain is built from TRBV28 and TRBJ2-7, with 7 bases lining up with TRBD2. With V trimmed by 3 bases and J by 4 bases, 6 bases remained unmatched. Germline V gene data show CDR1 as MDHEN and CDR2 as SYDVKM. The CDR3 loop spans 14 amino acids. CDR3 DNA: TGTGCCAGCAGTTTGGTAGGGGAGGGGTACGAGCAGTACTTC. As protein: CASSLVGEGYEQYF.

V and J are TRBV18 and TRBJ2-7; unclear D gene. Germline assignment: CDR1 KGHSH and CDR2 LQKENI. V lost 3 bases, J lost 2 bases, and 14 bases lay in between. The CDR3 extends over 15 amino acids. CDR3 loop: CASSPSGSPTYEQYF. In nucleotides, the CDR3 is TGTGCCAGCTCACCGTCCGGGTCCCCTACCTACGAGCAGTACTTC.